The sequence of this T cell receptor beta chain was determined in a study of response to subunit inactivated influenza vaccine. Study outcomes and limitations: It was the authors' suggestion that each seasonal influenza vaccination recruits few new T cells.

TCRdb ran MiXCR on the RT-PCR reads and lists one entry per CDR3 protein. The sample lists about 520,000 distinct CDR3 sequences, 11% occurring once. This clonotype was seen a few times. Its specificity is not known. V shed 1 base and J 5 bases; nucleotides not matched to a gene: 3. Germline values: CDR1 KGHSH, CDR2 LQKENI. The CDR3 runs 14 residues. This receptor was taken from a man aged 45-65 years who received an inactivated influenza vaccine. Sequencing used PBMCs from blood, obtained 45 days after vaccination. This sequence joins TRBV18 and TRBJ2-5, with 8 bases matching TRBD1. The CDR3 protein is CASSPRTGWETQYF. Here the CDR3 DNA reads TGTGCCAGCTCACCACGGACAGGGTGGGAGACCCAGTACTTC.